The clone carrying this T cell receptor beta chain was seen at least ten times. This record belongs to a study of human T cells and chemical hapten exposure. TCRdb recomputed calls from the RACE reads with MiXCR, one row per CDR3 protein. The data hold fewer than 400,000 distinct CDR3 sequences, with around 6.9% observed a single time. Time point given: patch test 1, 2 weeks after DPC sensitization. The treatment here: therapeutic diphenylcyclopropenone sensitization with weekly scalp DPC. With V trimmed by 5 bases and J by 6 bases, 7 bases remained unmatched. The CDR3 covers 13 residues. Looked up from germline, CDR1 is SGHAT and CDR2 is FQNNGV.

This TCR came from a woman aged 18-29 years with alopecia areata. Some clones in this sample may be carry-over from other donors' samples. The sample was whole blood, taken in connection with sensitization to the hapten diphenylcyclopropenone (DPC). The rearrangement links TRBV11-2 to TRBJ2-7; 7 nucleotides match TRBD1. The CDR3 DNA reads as TGTGCCAGCAGCCCACAACAGGGGACCGAGCAGTACTTC. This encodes CASSPQQGTEQYF. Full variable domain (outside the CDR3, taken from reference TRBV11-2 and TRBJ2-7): EAGVAQSPRYKIIEKRQSVAFWCNPISGHATLYWYQQILGQGPKLLIQFQNNGVVDDSQLPKDRFSAERLKGVDSTLKIQPAKLEDSAVYLCASSPQQGTEQYFGPGTRLTVT.